The present TCR beta chain was sequenced within a study of control samples from healthy donors and cancer patients. V lost 2 bases and J lost 6, with 7 bases in between. This CDR3 has 12 residues. The germline V gene has CDR1 KGHSH and CDR2 LQKENI. Assay: immunoSEQ multiplex PCR; the TCRdb copy retains only in-frame clones and omits some. The sample has about 130,000 clones, about 88% seen once; the top ten hold about 3.2%. The origin of this receptor is a man between 50 and 59 years old in good health. What was sequenced was blood. This chain links TRBV18 with TRBJ1-1; perhaps TRBD1 as D (5 bases). The CDR3: CASSPEGPEAFF. The CDR3 coding sequence is TGTGCCAGCTCACCAGAGGGGCCTGAAGCTTTCTTT.